This T cell receptor (beta chain) comes out of a study of beta chain features in type 1 diabetes. This clone was recorded a few times. This CDR3 region has 16 residues. V lost 2 bases to trimming and J lost 8 bases; unmatched junction nucleotides: 11. The germline CDR1 and CDR2 sequences are SGHDN and FVKESK. As every portion of the isolated RNA was reverse transcribed, the sequencing read expressed TCRB transcripts. TCRdb's copy holds only in-frame clones and misses some; the assay was immunoSEQ multiplex PCR. The sample yields under 450,000 clones, over 11% seen once. Every donor had blood drawn once into heparin, roughly 0.11 L on average.

The gene calls are TRBV14 and TRBJ1-2; 10 bases fit TRBD1. This clonotype was sampled from a man aged 25-45 years in good health. Sequenced sample: naive CD4+ T cells from blood. The CDR3 loop is CASSQQGQGRIGGYTF. CDR3 bases: TGTGCCAGCAGCCAACAGGGACAGGGGAGAATAGGAGGCTACACCTTC.